This T cell receptor beta chain appears in the sequencing data of a study of blood T cell repertoires in COVID-19. The overall study: Researchers got acute and convalescent COVID-19 samples from the United States, Italy and Spain. The analysed material was cDNA or gDNA that came from T cells, B-cell-depleted T cells, or PBMCs.

Sequencing was performed with immunoSEQ multiplex PCR; in TCRdb, only in-frame clones are kept and a portion is missing. The sample records 75,000 to 100,000 clones, approximately 87% being singletons. Looked up from germline, CDR1 is MNHNS and CDR2 is SASEGT. This CDR3 has 17 residues. Trimming cost V 2 bases and J 9 bases, with 23 bases left between them. Input material: peripheral blood. The receptor was isolated from a human donor in a cohort sampled during active COVID-19. V gene TRBV6-1 combines with J gene TRBJ1-3; possibly TRBD1 for D (6 bases). Here the CDR3 DNA reads TGTGCCAGCAGTGAACCGGGGGGCGGTTCCCTTAGGAGCACCATATATTTT. This encodes CASSEPGGGSLRSTIYF.